This TCR beta chain was captured in a study of T cell repertoires in cytomegalovirus infection. Overall study context: The public TCR beta signatures pointed to both CMV infection and matching HLA type. Regarding the study as a whole: HLA-C-restricted CMV-specific TCR beta clonotypes were dominant in the ex vivo response. Cumulative frequency of public TCR beta families picked out carriers of CMV plus the relevant HLA.

Germline loops: CDR1 SGHTA, CDR2 FQGNSA. V dropped 0 bases and J dropped 5 bases, with 13 bases sitting between them. The CDR3 runs to 15 residues. In this sample, this clonotype turned up many times. The target antigen is unknown. TCRdb used MiXCR to reprocess the reads, holding one entry per CDR3 protein. The sample has about 530,000 distinct CDR3 sequences; about 25% are singletons. The sequencing input was PBMCs. The clonotype was recovered from a human donor in good health (CMV status not recorded). Some clones in this sample may be carry-over from other donors' samples. The chain combines TRBV7-2 with TRBJ2-5, with D possibly called TRBD1 or TRBD2 (6 bases each). The CDR3 nucleotides are TGTGCCAGCAGCTTAGCTATGGGGGGCATCGAGACCCAGTACTTC. It translates to CASSLAMGGIETQYF.